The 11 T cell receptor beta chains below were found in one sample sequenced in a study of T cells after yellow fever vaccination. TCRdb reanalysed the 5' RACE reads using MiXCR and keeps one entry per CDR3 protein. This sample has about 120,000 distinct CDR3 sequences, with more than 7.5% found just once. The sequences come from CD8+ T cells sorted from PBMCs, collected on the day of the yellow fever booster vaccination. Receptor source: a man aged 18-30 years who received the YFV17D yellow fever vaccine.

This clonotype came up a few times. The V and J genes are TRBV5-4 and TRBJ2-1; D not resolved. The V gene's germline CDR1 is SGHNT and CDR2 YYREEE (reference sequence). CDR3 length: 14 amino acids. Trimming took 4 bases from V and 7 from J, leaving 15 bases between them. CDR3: CASSPRPIVNEQFF. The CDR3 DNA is TGTGCCAGCAGCCCCCGGCCCATCGTGAATGAGCAGTTCTTC.

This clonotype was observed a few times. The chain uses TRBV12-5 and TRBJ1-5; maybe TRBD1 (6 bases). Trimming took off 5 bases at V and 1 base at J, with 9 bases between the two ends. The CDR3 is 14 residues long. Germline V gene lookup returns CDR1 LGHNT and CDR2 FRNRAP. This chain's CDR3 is CASGTTGSNQPQHF. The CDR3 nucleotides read TGTGCTAGTGGTACCACAGGGAGCAATCAGCCCCAGCATTTT.

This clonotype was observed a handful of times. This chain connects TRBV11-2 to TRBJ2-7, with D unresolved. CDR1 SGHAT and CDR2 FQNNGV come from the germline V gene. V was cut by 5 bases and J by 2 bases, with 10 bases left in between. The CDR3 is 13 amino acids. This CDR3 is CASSGDLAYEQYF. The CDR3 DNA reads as TGTGCCAGCAGCGGGGATTTAGCCTACGAGCAGTACTTC. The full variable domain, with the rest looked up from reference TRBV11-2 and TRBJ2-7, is EAGVAQSPRYKIIEKRQSVAFWCNPISGHATLYWYQQILGQGPKLLIQFQNNGVVDDSQLPKDRFSAERLKGVDSTLKIQPAKLEDSAVYLCASSGDLAYEQYFGPGTRLTVT.

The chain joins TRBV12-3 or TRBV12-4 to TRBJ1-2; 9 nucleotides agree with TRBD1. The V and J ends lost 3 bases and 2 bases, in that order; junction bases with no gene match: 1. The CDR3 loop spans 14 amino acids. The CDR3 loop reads CASSLGTGNYGYTF. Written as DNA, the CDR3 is TGTGCCAGCAGTTTGGGGACAGGGAACTATGGCTACACCTTC.

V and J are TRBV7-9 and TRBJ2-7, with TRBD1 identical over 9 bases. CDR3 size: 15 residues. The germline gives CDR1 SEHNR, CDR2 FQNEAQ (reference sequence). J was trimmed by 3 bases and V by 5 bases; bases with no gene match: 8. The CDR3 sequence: CASSPKGTGNYEQYF. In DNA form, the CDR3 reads TGTGCCAGCAGCCCCAAGGGGACAGGGAACTACGAGCAGTACTTC.

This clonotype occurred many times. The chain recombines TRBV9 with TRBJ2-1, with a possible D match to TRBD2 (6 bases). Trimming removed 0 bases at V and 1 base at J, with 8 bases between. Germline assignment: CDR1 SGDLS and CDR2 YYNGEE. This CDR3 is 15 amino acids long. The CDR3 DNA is TGTGCCAGCAGCGTAGTGGGGGGTTCCTACAATGAGCAGTTCTTC. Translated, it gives CASSVVGGSYNEQFF.

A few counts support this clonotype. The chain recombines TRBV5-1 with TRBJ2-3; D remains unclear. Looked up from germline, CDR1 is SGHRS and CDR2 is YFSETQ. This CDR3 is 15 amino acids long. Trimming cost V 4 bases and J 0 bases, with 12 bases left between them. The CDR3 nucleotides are TGCGCCAGCAGCCTAAAAATTACTAGCACAGATACGCAGTATTTT. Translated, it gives CASSLKITSTDTQYF.

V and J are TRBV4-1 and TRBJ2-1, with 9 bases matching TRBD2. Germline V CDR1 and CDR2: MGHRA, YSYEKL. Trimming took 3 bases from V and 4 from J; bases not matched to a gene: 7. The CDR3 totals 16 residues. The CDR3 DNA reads TGCGCCAGCAGCCATGATATAGCGGGGGAGTACAATGAGCAGTTCTTC. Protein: CASSHDIAGEYNEQFF.

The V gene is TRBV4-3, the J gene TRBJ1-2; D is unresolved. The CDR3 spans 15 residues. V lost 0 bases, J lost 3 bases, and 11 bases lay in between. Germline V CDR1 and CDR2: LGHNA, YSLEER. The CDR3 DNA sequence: TGCGCCAGCAGCCAAGAAAGAGGATCCTACTATGGCTACACCTTC. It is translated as CASSQERGSYYGYTF.

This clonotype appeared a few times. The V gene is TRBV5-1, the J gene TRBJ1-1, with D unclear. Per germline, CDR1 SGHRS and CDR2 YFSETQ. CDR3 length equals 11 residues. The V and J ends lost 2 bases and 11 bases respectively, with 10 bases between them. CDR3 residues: CASSFRGSAFF. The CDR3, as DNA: TGCGCCAGCAGCTTTCGGGGTTCGGCTTTCTTT.

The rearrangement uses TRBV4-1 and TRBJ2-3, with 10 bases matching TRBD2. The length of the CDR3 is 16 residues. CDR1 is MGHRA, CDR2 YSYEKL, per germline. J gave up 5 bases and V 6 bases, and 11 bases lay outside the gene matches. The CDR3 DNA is TGCGCCAGCAGACAATTACTAGCGGGGTTGGTAGATACGCAGTATTTT. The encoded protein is CASRQLLAGLVDTQYF.